These 10 T cell receptor beta chains were sequenced from one sample in a study of blood T cell repertoires in COVID-19 (dated by TCRdb to the early 2020s). Libraries came from the immunoSEQ multiplex PCR assay. TCRdb stores this immuneACCESS table with in-frame sequences only. Part of the clones is absent; in the studies checked, under half of the shortfall reflects unresolved V genes, and no reason is known for the rest. The sample table shows about 280,000 clones, and nearly 90% are seen once. Of the sample, 1.9% falls within the top ten clones. The sequenced material came from PBMCs or T cells enriched from blood (not recorded which). The receptors derive from a woman aged 55-75 years who had recovered from COVID-19.

The gene calls are TRBV28 and TRBJ2-7; weak D call: TRBD1 (5 bases). V gave up 8 bases and J gave up 6 bases, with 20 bases separating them. The germline CDR1 and CDR2 sequences are MDHEN and SYDVKM. The length of the CDR3 is 14 residues. Here the CDR3 DNA reads TGTGCCAGCTCTATAGGGGAATGGGCCTCCGAGCAGTACTTC. Protein: CASSIGEWASEQYF.

This clone came up once. The chain joins TRBV2 to TRBJ1-1; 10 positions agree with TRBD1. Per the germline V gene, CDR1 is SNHLY and CDR2 is FYNNEI. The length of the CDR3 is 16 residues. V gave up 7 bases and J gave up 4 bases; unmatched junction bases: 12. This CDR3 is CASILRQGAGGTEAFF. In DNA form, the CDR3 reads TGTGCCAGCATCTTAAGACAGGGGGCTGGGGGCACTGAAGCTTTCTTT.

The V and J genes are TRBV10-1 and TRBJ2-3; D might be TRBD1 (5 bases). There are 13 residues in the CDR3. Germline CDR1 WNHNN, CDR2 SYGVQD (reference sequence). Trimming took 5 bases from V and 2 from J, leaving 8 bases between them. This chain's CDR3 is CASSPGITDTQYF. Written as DNA, the CDR3 is TGCGCCAGCAGTCCAGGGATCACAGATACGCAGTATTTT.

V and J are TRBV7-9 and TRBJ2-1, with a weak D call TRBD1 (6 bases). Trimming cost V 3 bases and J 8 bases, with 8 bases left between them. This CDR3 has 12 amino acids. Germline V gene data show CDR1 as SEHNR and CDR2 as FQNEAQ (reference sequence). The CDR3 is CASSLGADEQFF. CDR3 bases: TGTGCCAGCAGCTTGGGGGCTGATGAGCAGTTCTTC.

The chain uses TRBV11-1 and TRBJ2-5; D is unclear. Germline V gene lookup returns CDR1 SGHAT and CDR2 FQDESV (reference sequence). The CDR3 runs 13 residues. With 11 bases removed from V and 5 bases from J, the gap between germline ends came to 18 bases. CDR3 sequence: CASYLYPGETQYF. CDR3 nucleotide sequence: TGTGCCTCCTACCTATACCCCGGGGAGACCCAGTACTTC.

This chain connects TRBV10-1 to TRBJ1-1; a weak D match, TRBD1 (5 bases). V lost 4 bases, J lost 7 bases, and 16 bases lay in between. The germline gives CDR1 WNHNN, CDR2 SYGVQD (reference sequence). This CDR3 comprises 14 residues. The CDR3 region is CASSATVNSSEAFF. CDR3 nucleotide sequence: TGCGCCAGCAGTGCGACAGTGAATTCTAGTGAAGCTTTCTTT.

The chain combines TRBV9 with TRBJ1-5; a possible D gene is TRBD1 (6 bases). Germline loops: CDR1 SGDLS, CDR2 YYNGEE. Trimming took 0 bases from V and 5 from J, leaving 12 bases between them. The CDR3 spans 15 residues. The CDR3 region is CASSVGTGSDQPQHF. CDR3 DNA sequence: TGTGCCAGCAGCGTAGGTACAGGGTCCGATCAGCCCCAGCATTTT.

This clone was observed a handful of times. J is TRBJ1-1 and V is TRBV10-1; 9 positions match TRBD1. The CDR3 runs to 13 residues. Looked up from germline, CDR1 is WNHNN and CDR2 is SYGVQD (reference sequence). The V and J ends lost 2 bases and 11 bases, in that order; junction bases with no gene match: 6. The CDR3 region has the DNA TGCGCCAGCAGTGAGCAACAGGGGGCGGAGGCTTTCTTT. Its translation: CASSEQQGAEAFF.

The DNA of the CDR3 is TGTGCCAGCAGCTTTAACCTGGGACTAGCTAGCGAGCAGTACTTC. It yields the protein CASSFNLGLASEQYF. The rearrangement uses TRBV7-8 and TRBJ2-7; 9 nucleotides agree with TRBD2. Trimming took 3 bases from V and 6 from J; bases not matched to a gene: 9. Germline V gene data show CDR1 as SGHVS and CDR2 as FQNEAQ. This CDR3 region has 15 residues.

The J gene is TRBJ1-1, the V gene TRBV12-3 or TRBV12-4; the D gene is possibly TRBD1 (6 bases). The CDR3 loop spans 13 amino acids. V shed 4 bases and J shed 5 bases, with 11 bases lying between them. The CDR3 is CASSSGVRTEAFF. The CDR3 nucleotides read TGTGCCAGCAGTTCAGGGGTACGGACTGAAGCTTTCTTT.